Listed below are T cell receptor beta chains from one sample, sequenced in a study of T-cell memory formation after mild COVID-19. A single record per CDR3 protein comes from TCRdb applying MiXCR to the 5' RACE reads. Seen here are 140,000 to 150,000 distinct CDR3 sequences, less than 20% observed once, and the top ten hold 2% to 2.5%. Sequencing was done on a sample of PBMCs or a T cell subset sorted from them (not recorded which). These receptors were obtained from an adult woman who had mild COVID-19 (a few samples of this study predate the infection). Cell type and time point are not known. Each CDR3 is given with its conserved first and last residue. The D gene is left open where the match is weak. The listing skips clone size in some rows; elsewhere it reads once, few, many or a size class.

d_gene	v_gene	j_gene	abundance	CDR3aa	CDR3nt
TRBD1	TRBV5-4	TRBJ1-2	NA	CASSRKTGADGYTF	TGTGCCAGCAGCAGAAAGACAGGGGCCGATGGCTACACCTTC
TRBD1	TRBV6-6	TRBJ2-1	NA	CASSYPATGGVGGFSYNEQFF	TGTGCCAGCAGTTATCCCGCGACAGGGGGTGTTGGGGGCTTCTCCTACAATGAGCAGTTCTTC
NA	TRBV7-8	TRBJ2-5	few	CASSSGPTLETQYF	TGTGCCAGCAGCTCGGGACCGACTTTAGAGACCCAGTACTTC
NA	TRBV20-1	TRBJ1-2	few	CTPGGPGYGYTF	TGCACCCCCGGGGGACCGGGCTATGGCTACACCTTC
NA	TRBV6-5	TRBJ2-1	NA	CASSYQGYNEQFF	TGTGCCAGCAGTTACCAGGGGTACAATGAGCAGTTCTTC
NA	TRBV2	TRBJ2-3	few	CASSPARASTDTQYF	TGTGCCAGCAGTCCCGCCAGGGCTAGCACAGATACGCAGTATTTT
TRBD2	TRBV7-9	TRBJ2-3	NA	CASSLFRSGADTQYF	TGTGCCAGCAGCTTATTTCGTAGCGGGGCAGATACGCAGTATTTT
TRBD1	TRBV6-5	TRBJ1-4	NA	CASSYDRGEKLFF	TGTGCCAGCAGTTACGACAGGGGCGAAAAACTGTTTTTT
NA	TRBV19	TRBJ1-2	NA	CASSIEGGRWIGIGRYTF	TGTGCCAGTAGTATAGAGGGGGGACGATGGATTGGAATCGGCCGCTACACCTTC
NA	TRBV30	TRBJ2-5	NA	CAWSLAAGAQETQYF	TGTGCCTGGAGCCTTGCCGCAGGGGCCCAAGAGACCCAGTACTTC
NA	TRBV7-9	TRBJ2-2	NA	CASSWPGELFF	TGTGCCAGCAGCTGGCCCGGGGAGCTGTTTTTT
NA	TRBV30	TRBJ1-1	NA	CAWSSEGYTEAFF	TGTGCCTGGAGTTCGGAGGGGTACACTGAAGCTTTCTTT
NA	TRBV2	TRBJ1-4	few	CASSDSRAPAEKLFF	TGTGCCAGCAGTGATAGCAGGGCACCTGCTGAAAAACTGTTTTTT
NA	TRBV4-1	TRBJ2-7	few	CASSQVAVGDGLYEQYF	TGCGCCAGCAGCCAAGTCGCAGTGGGGGACGGCCTGTACGAGCAGTACTTC
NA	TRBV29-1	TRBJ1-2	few	CSVDSYGYTF	TGCAGCGTTGACAGCTATGGCTACACCTTC
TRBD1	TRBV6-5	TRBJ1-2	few	CASSPPGQNYGYTF	TGTGCCAGCAGTCCCCCGGGACAGAACTATGGCTACACCTTC
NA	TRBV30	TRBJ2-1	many	CAWSGPTLLAYNEQFF	TGTGCCTGGAGTGGCCCCACGTTATTGGCCTACAATGAGCAGTTCTTC
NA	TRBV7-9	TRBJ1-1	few	CASSIDTSEAFF	TGTGCCAGCAGCATAGACACTTCTGAAGCTTTCTTT
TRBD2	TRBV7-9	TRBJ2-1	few	CASSLEPHSGRYHSSYNEQFF	TGTGCCAGCAGCTTGGAGCCGCATAGCGGGAGGTACCATAGCTCCTACAATGAGCAGTTCTTC
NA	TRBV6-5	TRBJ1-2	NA	CASSYSSRGDGYTF	TGTGCCAGCAGTTACTCGAGCAGGGGTGATGGCTACACCTTC
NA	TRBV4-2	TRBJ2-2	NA	CASSLDRATGELFF	TGTGCCAGCAGCCTCGACAGAGCCACCGGGGAGCTGTTTTTT
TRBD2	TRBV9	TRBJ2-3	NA	CASSVLGSGGPDTQYF	TGTGCCAGCAGCGTCCTCGGTTCGGGGGGGCCAGATACGCAGTATTTT
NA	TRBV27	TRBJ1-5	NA	CASSPTNQPQHF	TGTGCCAGCAGCCCTACTAATCAGCCCCAGCATTTT
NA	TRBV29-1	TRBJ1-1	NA	CSVVNTEAFF	TGCAGCGTTGTGAACACTGAAGCTTTCTTT
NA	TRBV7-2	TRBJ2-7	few	CASSFVGGLGEQYF	TGTGCCAGCAGCTTCGTTGGGGGGCTAGGCGAGCAGTACTTC
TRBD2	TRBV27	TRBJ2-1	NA	CASRLLAGGHYNEQFF	TGTGCCAGCAGACTACTAGCGGGAGGGCATTACAATGAGCAGTTCTTC
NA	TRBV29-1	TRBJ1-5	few	CSVGNQGSQPQHF	TGCAGCGTTGGGAACCAGGGGAGTCAGCCCCAGCATTTT
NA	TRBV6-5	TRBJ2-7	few	CASSRDPKWGEQYF	TGTGCCAGCAGTCGGGATCCTAAGTGGGGGGAGCAGTACTTC
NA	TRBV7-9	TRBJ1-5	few	CASSKAGSANQPQHF	TGTGCCAGCAGCAAGGCAGGGTCGGCGAATCAGCCCCAGCATTTT
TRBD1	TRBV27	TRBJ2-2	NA	CASSRTGVTGELFF	TGTGCCAGCAGTCGGACAGGGGTCACCGGGGAGCTGTTTTTT
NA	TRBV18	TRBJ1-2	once	CASSPEQGGGYTF	TGTGCCAGCTCACCGGAACAGGGTGGTGGCTACACCTTC
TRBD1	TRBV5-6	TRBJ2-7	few	CASSLTGVSYEQYF	TGTGCCAGCAGCTTGACAGGGGTTTCCTACGAGCAGTACTTC
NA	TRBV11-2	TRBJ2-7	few	CASSLLQGYEQYF	TGTGCCAGCAGCTTACTGCAGGGCTACGAGCAGTACTTC
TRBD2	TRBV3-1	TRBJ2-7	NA	CASSWTRVSYEQYF	TGTGCCAGCAGCTGGACTAGAGTTTCCTACGAGCAGTACTTC
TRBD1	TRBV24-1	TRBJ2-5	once	CATSDTLFGQGRETQYF	TGTGCCACCAGTGATACGCTTTTTGGACAGGGGAGGGAGACCCAGTACTTC
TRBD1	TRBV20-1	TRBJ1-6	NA	CSARPPGQGNNSPLHF	TGCAGTGCTAGACCTCCGGGACAGGGGAATAATTCACCCCTCCACTTT
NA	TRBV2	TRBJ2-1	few	CASSARFYNEQFF	TGTGCCAGCTCAGCGAGATTCTACAATGAGCAGTTCTTC
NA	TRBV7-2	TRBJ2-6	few	CASSLVAGYLSGANVLTF	TGTGCCAGCAGCTTAGTGGCAGGGTATCTCTCTGGGGCCAACGTCCTGACTTTC
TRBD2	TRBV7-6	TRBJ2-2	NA	CASSLPQLSTSGGAISNTGELFF	TGTGCCAGCAGCCTCCCGCAACTGTCTACTAGCGGGGGAGCTATATCGAACACCGGGGAGCTGTTTTTT
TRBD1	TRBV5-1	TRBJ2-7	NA	CASSLDRERPGQYF	TGCGCCAGCAGTTTGGACAGGGAACGGCCCGGGCAGTACTTC
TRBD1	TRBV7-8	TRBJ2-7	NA	CASSLGTGVSEQYF	TGTGCCAGCAGCTTAGGGACAGGGGTTTCCGAGCAGTACTTC
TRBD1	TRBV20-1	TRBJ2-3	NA	CSAKKGAEDTQYF	TGCAGTGCTAAAAAGGGGGCCGAAGATACGCAGTATTTT
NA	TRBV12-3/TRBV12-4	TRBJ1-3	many	CASSFTGSGNTIYF	TGTGCCAGCAGTTTTACAGGGTCTGGAAACACCATATATTTT
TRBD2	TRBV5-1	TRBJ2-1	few	CASSLAWGLAGGNEQFF	TGCGCCAGCAGCTTGGCCTGGGGACTAGCGGGGGGTAATGAGCAGTTCTTC
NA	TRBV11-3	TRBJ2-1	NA	CASSLGGTLAHNEQFF	TGTGCCAGCAGCTTAGGGGGGACATTAGCTCACAATGAGCAGTTCTTC
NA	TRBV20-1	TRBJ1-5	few	CSARGVNQPQHF	TGCAGTGCTAGGGGGGTCAATCAGCCCCAGCATTTT
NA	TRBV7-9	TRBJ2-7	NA	CASSLGHGREQYF	TGTGCCAGCAGCCTAGGACACGGGCGCGAGCAGTACTTC
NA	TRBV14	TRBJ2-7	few	CASSQEARSYEQYF	TGTGCCAGCAGCCAAGAGGCGCGGAGCTACGAGCAGTACTTC
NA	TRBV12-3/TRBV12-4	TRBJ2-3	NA	CASTQGLAGIF	TGTGCCAGCACCCAGGGACTCGCTGGGATTTTT
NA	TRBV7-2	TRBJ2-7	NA	CASSLGLGYEQYF	TGTGCCAGCTCTCTGGGTCTAGGCTACGAGCAGTACTTC
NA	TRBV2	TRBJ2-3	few	CASSEGRDTDTQYF	TGTGCCAGCAGTGAAGGCAGGGACACAGATACGCAGTATTTT
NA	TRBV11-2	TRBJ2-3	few	CASSSVPDTQYF	TGTGCCAGCAGCTCCGTGCCAGATACGCAGTATTTT
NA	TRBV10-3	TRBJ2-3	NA	CAISEGYTDTQYF	TGTGCCATCAGTGAGGGCTACACAGATACGCAGTATTTT
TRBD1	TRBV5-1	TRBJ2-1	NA	CASSLNRGHLSHNEQFF	TGCGCCAGCAGCTTGAACAGGGGGCACCTGTCGCACAATGAGCAGTTCTTC
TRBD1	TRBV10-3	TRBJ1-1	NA	CAINAGQAMNTEAFF	TGTGCCATCAATGCGGGACAGGCCATGAACACTGAAGCTTTCTTT